This is a list of T cell receptor beta chains from one sample in a study of cytomegalovirus exposure and HLA in healthy donors. The protocol was immunoSEQ multiplex PCR, while the TCRdb copy is restricted to in-frame clones and leaves out a portion. The sample has about 150,000 clones; 65% to 85% are singletons. Sequenced sample: PBMCs. These receptors all stem from a male donor in good health and CMV-seropositive. Both conserved end residues are part of each CDR3. D genes are given only for firm matches. Clone sizes are given selectively: once, few, many, or a class where the clone is expanded.

abundance: -; d_gene: -; v_gene: TRBV6-1; j_gene: TRBJ1-6; CDR3nt: TGTGCCAGCAGTGAGTGGGGGGCCCTCCACTTT; CDR3aa: CASSEWGALHF
abundance: -; d_gene: TRBD1; v_gene: TRBV6-5; j_gene: TRBJ2-1; CDR3nt: TGTGCCAGCAGTTCGCCGGGACAGGGAGGAGATGAGCAGTTCTTC; CDR3aa: CASSSPGQGGDEQFF
abundance: -; d_gene: TRBD2; v_gene: TRBV7-3; j_gene: TRBJ2-1; CDR3nt: TGTGCCAGCAGCCTCCGGACTAGCGGCACTACGAGGTCCTACAATGAGCAGTTCTTC; CDR3aa: CASSLRTSGTTRSYNEQFF
abundance: -; d_gene: -; v_gene: TRBV16; j_gene: TRBJ2-1; CDR3nt: TGTGCCAGCAGCCAATCTGGGCTCTACAATGAGCAGTTCTTC; CDR3aa: CASSQSGLYNEQFF
abundance: -; d_gene: -; v_gene: TRBV6-5; j_gene: TRBJ2-7; CDR3nt: TGTGCCACCTACGGTCAGGGTTCGAGGTACGAGCAGTACTTC; CDR3aa: CATYGQGSRYEQYF
abundance: -; d_gene: -; v_gene: TRBV30; j_gene: TRBJ2-4; CDR3nt: TGTGCCGGATCTCGAATTGGAGATGATATAGCCAAAAACATTCAGTACTTC; CDR3aa: CAGSRIGDDIAKNIQYF
abundance: -; d_gene: -; v_gene: TRBV30; j_gene: TRBJ1-6; CDR3nt: TGTGCCTGGAGTGTACCGGGGAATTCACCCCTCCACTTT; CDR3aa: CAWSVPGNSPLHF
abundance: -; d_gene: TRBD2; v_gene: TRBV27; j_gene: TRBJ2-3; CDR3nt: TGTGCCAGCAGTTCCCCTAGCGGGAGGATGGATACGCAGTATTTT; CDR3aa: CASSSPSGRMDTQYF
abundance: -; d_gene: TRBD1; v_gene: TRBV5-1; j_gene: TRBJ1-2; CDR3nt: TGCGCCAGCAGCCGACTACAGGGGTGGGGCTACACCTTC; CDR3aa: CASSRLQGWGYTF
abundance: once; d_gene: TRBD2; v_gene: TRBV7-9; j_gene: TRBJ2-3; CDR3nt: TGTGCCCAATCGACGAGCGGGAGACATACGCAGTATTTT; CDR3aa: CAQSTSGRHTQYF
abundance: -; d_gene: -; v_gene: TRBV11-3; j_gene: TRBJ2-1; CDR3nt: TGTGCCAGCAGCGCCGGGAGCTCCTACAATGAGCAGTTCTTC; CDR3aa: CASSAGSSYNEQFF
abundance: -; d_gene: -; v_gene: TRBV7-9; j_gene: TRBJ1-4; CDR3nt: TGTGCCAGCAGCTCCAGGGAGGAGGTTGAAAAACTGTTTTTT; CDR3aa: CASSSREEVEKLFF
abundance: -; d_gene: -; v_gene: TRBV28; j_gene: TRBJ1-4; CDR3nt: TGTGCCAGCAGTTTACGGACAGTGGTTTTAACTAATGAAAAACTGTTTTTT; CDR3aa: CASSLRTVVLTNEKLFF
abundance: -; d_gene: -; v_gene: TRBV19; j_gene: TRBJ2-7; CDR3nt: TGTGCTTCAGGAAGGGAGGTCGAGCAGTACTTC; CDR3aa: CASGREVEQYF
abundance: -; d_gene: -; v_gene: TRBV29-1; j_gene: TRBJ2-7; CDR3nt: TGCAGCGTTGAGGGGGCAGCCTACGAGCAGTACTTC; CDR3aa: CSVEGAAYEQYF
abundance: -; d_gene: TRBD1; v_gene: TRBV4-2; j_gene: TRBJ2-6; CDR3nt: TGTGCCAGCAGCCAAGATTACCGGACAGGGGACGGGGCCAACGTCCTGACTTTC; CDR3aa: CASSQDYRTGDGANVLTF
abundance: few; d_gene: -; v_gene: TRBV5-1; j_gene: TRBJ2-6; CDR3nt: TGCGCCAGCAGCTTTGGAGGGGTCGGGGCCAACGTCCTGACTTTC; CDR3aa: CASSFGGVGANVLTF
abundance: -; d_gene: TRBD1; v_gene: TRBV7-2; j_gene: TRBJ2-7; CDR3nt: TGTGCCAGCAGGCCCGGGACAGCCTACGAGCAGTACTTC; CDR3aa: CASRPGTAYEQYF
abundance: -; d_gene: -; v_gene: TRBV6-4; j_gene: TRBJ1-6; CDR3nt: TGTGCCAGCAGGCCCCGGGACATCTCAAATTCACCCCTCCACTTT; CDR3aa: CASRPRDISNSPLHF
abundance: once; d_gene: -; v_gene: TRBV27; j_gene: TRBJ1-1; CDR3nt: TGTGCCAGCAGTTTTACCGACAGGCGGAGAACTGAAGCTTTCTTT; CDR3aa: CASSFTDRRRTEAFF
abundance: -; d_gene: -; v_gene: TRBV6-1; j_gene: TRBJ1-4; CDR3nt: TGTGCCACACGAGCAGGGTCAACTAATGAAAAACTGTTTTTT; CDR3aa: CATRAGSTNEKLFF
abundance: few; d_gene: -; v_gene: TRBV30; j_gene: TRBJ1-3; CDR3nt: TGTGCCTGTCGCCTTCGGGATTCTGGAAACACCATATATTTT; CDR3aa: CACRLRDSGNTIYF
abundance: -; d_gene: TRBD1; v_gene: TRBV25-1; j_gene: TRBJ2-7; CDR3nt: TGTGCCAGCGCGGGACAGGGGGCATACGAGCAGTACTTC; CDR3aa: CASAGQGAYEQYF
abundance: few; d_gene: -; v_gene: TRBV12-5; j_gene: TRBJ2-7; CDR3nt: TGTGCTAGTGGCCCTCGCCTCGGCGGGGAGCAGTACTTC; CDR3aa: CASGPRLGGEQYF
abundance: -; d_gene: TRBD2; v_gene: TRBV9; j_gene: TRBJ2-1; CDR3nt: TGTGCCAGCAGCGCCACTAGCGGGAGTTACAATGAGCAGTTCTTC; CDR3aa: CASSATSGSYNEQFF
abundance: -; d_gene: -; v_gene: TRBV7-2; j_gene: TRBJ2-3; CDR3nt: TGTGCCAGCAGCTTTCGATCAGGCAGCACAGATACGCAGTATTTT; CDR3aa: CASSFRSGSTDTQYF
abundance: -; d_gene: TRBD1; v_gene: TRBV7-2; j_gene: TRBJ1-5; CDR3nt: TGTGCCAGCAGCTTAGGTGGGACAGGGATGAATCAGCCCCAGCATTTT; CDR3aa: CASSLGGTGMNQPQHF
abundance: few; d_gene: TRBD1; v_gene: TRBV30; j_gene: TRBJ1-1; CDR3nt: TGTGCCTGGAGCCCCGGACAGGGTAATAATTGGTACATGAACACTGAAGCTTTCTTT; CDR3aa: CAWSPGQGNNWYMNTEAFF
abundance: few; d_gene: -; v_gene: TRBV6-1; j_gene: TRBJ1-1; CDR3nt: TGTGCCAGCAGTACAGGGAGGGTGGTGAACACTGAAGCTTTCTTT; CDR3aa: CASSTGRVVNTEAFF
abundance: -; d_gene: TRBD1; v_gene: TRBV6-5; j_gene: TRBJ1-1; CDR3nt: TGTGCCAGCAGGCAAGACAGGGGCCGGAACACTGAAGCTTTCTTT; CDR3aa: CASRQDRGRNTEAFF
abundance: -; d_gene: TRBD2; v_gene: TRBV6-1; j_gene: TRBJ2-1; CDR3nt: TGTGCCAGCTTAGCGGGAGTCCTGTACAATGAGCAGTTCTTC; CDR3aa: CASLAGVLYNEQFF
abundance: -; d_gene: TRBD2; v_gene: TRBV23-1; j_gene: TRBJ2-7; CDR3nt: TGCGCCAGCACTTCAACGGGGGGACTTACCTACGAGCAGTACTTC; CDR3aa: CASTSTGGLTYEQYF
abundance: -; d_gene: TRBD1; v_gene: TRBV18; j_gene: TRBJ2-7; CDR3nt: TGTGCCAGCTCACCAGCCGGGACAGGGGGCTACGAGCAGTACTTC; CDR3aa: CASSPAGTGGYEQYF
abundance: -; d_gene: -; v_gene: TRBV23-1; j_gene: TRBJ2-1; CDR3nt: TGCGCCAGCAGTCTACCTGTGAGGAATGAGCAGTTCTTC; CDR3aa: CASSLPVRNEQFF
abundance: -; d_gene: -; v_gene: TRBV27; j_gene: TRBJ2-7; CDR3nt: TGTGCCAGCAGTTTATACAGGGCGGCCTACGAGCAGTACTTC; CDR3aa: CASSLYRAAYEQYF
abundance: -; d_gene: TRBD2; v_gene: TRBV18; j_gene: TRBJ2-3; CDR3nt: TGTGCCAGCCGGACTAGCGAGAGCACAGATACGCAGTATTTT; CDR3aa: CASRTSESTDTQYF
abundance: -; d_gene: -; v_gene: TRBV5-1; j_gene: TRBJ2-3; CDR3nt: TGCACCAGCAGCTCTCGCGGATCCCCGACGGATACGCAGTATTTT; CDR3aa: CTSSSRGSPTDTQYF
abundance: -; d_gene: -; v_gene: TRBV6-6; j_gene: TRBJ1-2; CDR3nt: TGTGCCAGCAGCCCGAACTATGGCTACACCTTC; CDR3aa: CASSPNYGYTF
abundance: -; d_gene: TRBD2; v_gene: TRBV2; j_gene: TRBJ2-7; CDR3nt: TGTGCCAGCTTGGGGACTAGCGGGAGGAGCTCCTACGAGCAGTACTTC; CDR3aa: CASLGTSGRSSYEQYF
abundance: -; d_gene: TRBD2; v_gene: TRBV7-7; j_gene: TRBJ2-5; CDR3nt: TGTGCTAGCAAGCGGGGGACCAAACAAGAGACCCAGTACTTC; CDR3aa: CASKRGTKQETQYF
abundance: -; d_gene: -; v_gene: TRBV29-1; j_gene: TRBJ2-3; CDR3nt: TGCAGCGTTGCCCAGACGGAGATCACAGATACGCAGTATTTT; CDR3aa: CSVAQTEITDTQYF
abundance: -; d_gene: TRBD1; v_gene: TRBV6-1; j_gene: TRBJ2-7; CDR3nt: TGTGCCAGCAGTGAATCTGGGTGGGGGACAGATCACTACGAGCAGTACTTC; CDR3aa: CASSESGWGTDHYEQYF